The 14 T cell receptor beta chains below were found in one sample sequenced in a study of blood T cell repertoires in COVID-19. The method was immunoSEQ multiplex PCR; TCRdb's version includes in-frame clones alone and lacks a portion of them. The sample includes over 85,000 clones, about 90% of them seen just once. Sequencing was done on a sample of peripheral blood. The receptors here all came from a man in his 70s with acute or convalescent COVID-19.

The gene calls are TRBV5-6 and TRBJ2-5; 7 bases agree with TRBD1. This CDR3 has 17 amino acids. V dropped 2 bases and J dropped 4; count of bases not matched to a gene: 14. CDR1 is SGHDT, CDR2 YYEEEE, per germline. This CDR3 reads CASSLLTHGNRGETQYF. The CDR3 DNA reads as TGTGCCAGCAGCTTACTAACCCACGGAAACAGGGGAGAGACCCAGTACTTC.

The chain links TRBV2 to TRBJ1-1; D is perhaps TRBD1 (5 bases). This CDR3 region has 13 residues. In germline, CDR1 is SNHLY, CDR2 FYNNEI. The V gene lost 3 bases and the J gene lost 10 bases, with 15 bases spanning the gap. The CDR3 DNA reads TGTGCCAGCAGTGAGGGGCAGGGCTTAGGAGCTTTCTTT. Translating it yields CASSEGQGLGAFF.

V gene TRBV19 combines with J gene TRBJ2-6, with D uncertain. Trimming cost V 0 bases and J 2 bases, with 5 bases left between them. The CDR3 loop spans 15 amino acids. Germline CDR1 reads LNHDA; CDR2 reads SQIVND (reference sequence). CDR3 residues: CASSIDTAGANVLTF. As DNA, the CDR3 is TGTGCCAGTAGTATAGATACAGCTGGGGCCAACGTCCTGACTTTC.

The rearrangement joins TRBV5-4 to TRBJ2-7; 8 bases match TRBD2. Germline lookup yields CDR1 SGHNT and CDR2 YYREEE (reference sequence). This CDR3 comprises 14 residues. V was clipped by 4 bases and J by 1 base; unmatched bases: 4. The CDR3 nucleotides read TGTGCCAGCAGCCTAGCGGGTGATTCCTACGAGCAGTACTTC. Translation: CASSLAGDSYEQYF.

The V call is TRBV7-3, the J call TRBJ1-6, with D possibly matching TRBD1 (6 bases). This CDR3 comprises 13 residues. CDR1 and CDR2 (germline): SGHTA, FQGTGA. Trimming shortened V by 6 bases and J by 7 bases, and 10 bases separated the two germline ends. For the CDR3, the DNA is TGTGCCAGCAGTCCTACAGGGAATTCACCCCTCCACTTT. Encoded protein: CASSPTGNSPLHF.

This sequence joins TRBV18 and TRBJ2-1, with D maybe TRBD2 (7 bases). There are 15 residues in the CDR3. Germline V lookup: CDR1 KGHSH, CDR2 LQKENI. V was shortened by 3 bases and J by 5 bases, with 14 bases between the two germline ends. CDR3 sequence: CASSPLRGADNEQFF. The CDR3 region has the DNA TGTGCCAGCTCACCTCTCCGGGGGGCTGACAATGAGCAGTTCTTC.

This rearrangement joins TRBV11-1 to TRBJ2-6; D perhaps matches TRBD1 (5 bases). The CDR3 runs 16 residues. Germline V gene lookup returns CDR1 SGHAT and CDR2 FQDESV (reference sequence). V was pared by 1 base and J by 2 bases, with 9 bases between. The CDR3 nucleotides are TGTGCCAGCAGCTTAGGTATAGGGGCTGGGGCCAACGTCCTGACTTTC. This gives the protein CASSLGIGAGANVLTF.

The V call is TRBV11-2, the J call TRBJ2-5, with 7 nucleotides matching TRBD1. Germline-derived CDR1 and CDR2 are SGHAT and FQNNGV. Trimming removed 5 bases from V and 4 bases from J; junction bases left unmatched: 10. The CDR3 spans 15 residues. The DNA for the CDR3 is TGTGCCAGCAGCAAGGGACAGCTGGTCCGAGAGACCCAGTACTTC. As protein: CASSKGQLVRETQYF.

CDR3 in amino acids: CASMLGAKGGNSPLHF. CDR3 coding DNA: TGTGCCAGTATGTTAGGGGCCAAGGGAGGTAATTCACCCCTCCACTTT. The gene calls are TRBV19 and TRBJ1-6; tentatively, D is TRBD1 (5 bases). Between the trimmed V and J ends, which lost 7 bases and 6 bases, there was a span of 19 bases. In germline, CDR1 is LNHDA, CDR2 SQIVND (reference sequence). CDR3 length: 16 residues.

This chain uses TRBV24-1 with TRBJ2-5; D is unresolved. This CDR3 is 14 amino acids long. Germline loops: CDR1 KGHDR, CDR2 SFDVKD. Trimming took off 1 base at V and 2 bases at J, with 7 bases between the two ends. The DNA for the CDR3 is TGTGCCACCAGTGATTTTGTGTCTCAAGAGACCCAGTACTTC. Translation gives CATSDFVSQETQYF.

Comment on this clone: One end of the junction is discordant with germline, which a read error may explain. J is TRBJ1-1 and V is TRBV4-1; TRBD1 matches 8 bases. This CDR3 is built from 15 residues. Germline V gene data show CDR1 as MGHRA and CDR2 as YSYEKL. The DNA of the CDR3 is TGCGCCAGCAGACAAGTCCCCAGGGGGCAGGTTGAAGCTTTCTTT. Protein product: CASRQVPRGQVEAFF.

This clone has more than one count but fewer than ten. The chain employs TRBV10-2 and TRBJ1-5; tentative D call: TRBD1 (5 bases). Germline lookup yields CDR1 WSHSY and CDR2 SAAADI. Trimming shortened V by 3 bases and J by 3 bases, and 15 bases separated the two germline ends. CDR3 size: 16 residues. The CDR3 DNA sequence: TGCGCCAGCAGTGATTCCGACAGAACCCTCAATCAGCCCCAGCATTTT. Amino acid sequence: CASSDSDRTLNQPQHF.

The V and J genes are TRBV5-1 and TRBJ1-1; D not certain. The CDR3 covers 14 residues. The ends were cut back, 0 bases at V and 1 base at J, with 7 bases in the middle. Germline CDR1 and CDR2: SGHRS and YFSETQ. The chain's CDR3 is CASSLGAANTEAFF. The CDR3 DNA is TGCGCCAGCAGCTTGGGGGCTGCGAACACTGAAGCTTTCTTT.

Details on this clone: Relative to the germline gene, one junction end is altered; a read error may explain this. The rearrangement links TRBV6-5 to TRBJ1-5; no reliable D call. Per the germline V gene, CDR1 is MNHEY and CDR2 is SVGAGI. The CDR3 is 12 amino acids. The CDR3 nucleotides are TGTGCCAGCAGTGACTCCTTGCAGGTCCAGCATTTT. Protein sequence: CASSDSLQVQHF.